What follows is one T cell receptor (beta chain) and its context. This entry comes from a study of long-term antiretroviral therapy in people with HIV. An immunoSEQ assay, version v3.0, was performed at survey level. Clones were read by immunoSEQ multiplex PCR, and TCRdb kept only the in-frame ones, dropping some. The sample holds about 12,000 clones, about 88% seen once. The source of this sequence is a woman between 40 and 50 years old with HIV. The sequences come from unsorted PBMCs, collected 2.1 years after starting antiretroviral therapy.

DNA of the CDR3: TGTGCCAGCAGCAGGAACAGGGAGGTCGATGAAGCTTTCTTT. Protein: CASSRNREVDEAFF. J is TRBJ1-1 and V is TRBV7-8; the D gene is possibly TRBD1 (6 bases). V was shortened by 5 bases and J by 7 bases, with 17 bases between the two germline ends. Germline V gives CDR1 SGHVS, CDR2 FQNEAQ. CDR3 size: 14 residues.